This is a list of T cell receptor beta chains from one sample in a study of blood T cell repertoires in COVID-19. Profiling relied on immunoSEQ multiplex PCR, and the TCRdb table lists in-frame clones only, not all of them. This table holds 300,000 to 350,000 clones, nearly 90% found once. What was sequenced was PBMCs or T cells enriched from blood (not recorded which). The receptors were sampled from a woman aged 18-35 years with acute COVID-19. Both conserved end residues are trimmed from each CDR3. A D gene is named only where the DNA matches it firmly.

J,D,V,CDR3
TRBJ1-2,NA,TRBV10-3,ATTGRRGACT
TRBJ1-2,TRBD1,TRBV18,ASSPQDRSYGYT
TRBJ2-5,NA,TRBV13,ASSLGQGGETQY
TRBJ1-5,NA,TRBV28,ASSGRGVYSNQPQH
TRBJ2-5,TRBD1,TRBV7-3,ASSSETGLRETQY
TRBJ2-1,TRBD2,TRBV27,ASSFGASGRASRHEQF
TRBJ1-1,NA,TRBV12-5,ASGLGQVAEAF
TRBJ1-1,NA,TRBV7-9,ASSFGRGWTEAF
TRBJ1-5,NA,TRBV24-1,ATSDLGRRRNQPQH
TRBJ2-2,NA,TRBV9,ASSHKNTGELF
TRBJ1-1,NA,TRBV5-4,ASSLVAGGTEAF
TRBJ1-1,NA,TRBV4-1,ASSQGEGVNTEAF
TRBJ1-1,NA,TRBV30,AWSRGGTEAF
TRBJ1-2,NA,TRBV5-1,ASSLEGALSYGYT
TRBJ1-1,NA,TRBV3-1/TRBV3-2,ASSQGGVTGAF
TRBJ1-2,TRBD1,TRBV18,ASSQRDRDGGYT
TRBJ1-5,TRBD1,TRBV19,ASRDREYQPQH
TRBJ1-2,NA,TRBV7-3,ASSLQAGDYGYT
TRBJ1-6,TRBD1,TRBV5-1,ASSPGQGDSPLH
TRBJ2-2,TRBD1,TRBV10-3,AMTTGDTGELF
TRBJ1-1,NA,TRBV7-9,ASSSKPGHEAF
TRBJ1-3,TRBD1,TRBV18,ASSEGQLSGNTIY
TRBJ1-6,NA,TRBV28,ASSLTGRVSPLH
TRBJ1-6,NA,TRBV7-6,ASSLNPVKYSPLH